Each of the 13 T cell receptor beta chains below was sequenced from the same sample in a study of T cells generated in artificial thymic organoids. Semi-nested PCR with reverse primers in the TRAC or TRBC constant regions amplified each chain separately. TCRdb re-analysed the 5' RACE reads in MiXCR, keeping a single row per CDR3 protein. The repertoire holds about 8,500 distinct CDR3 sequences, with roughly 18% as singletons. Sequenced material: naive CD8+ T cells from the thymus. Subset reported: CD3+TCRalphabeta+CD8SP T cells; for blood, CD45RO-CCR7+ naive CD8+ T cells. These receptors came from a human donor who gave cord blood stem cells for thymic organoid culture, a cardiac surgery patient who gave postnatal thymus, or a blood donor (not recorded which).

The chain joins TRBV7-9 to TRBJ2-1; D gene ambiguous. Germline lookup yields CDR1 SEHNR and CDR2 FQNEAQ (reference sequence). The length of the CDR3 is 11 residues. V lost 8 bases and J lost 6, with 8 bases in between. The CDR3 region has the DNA TGTGCCAGCCGGTTGGGCAATGAGCAGTTCTTC. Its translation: CASRLGNEQFF. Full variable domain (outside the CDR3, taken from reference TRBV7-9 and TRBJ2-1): DTGVSQNPRHKITKRGQNVTFRCDPISEHNRLYWYRQTLGQGPEFLTYFQNEAQLEKSRLLSDRFSAERPKGSFSTLEIQRTEQGDSAMYLCASRLGNEQFFGPGTRLTVL.

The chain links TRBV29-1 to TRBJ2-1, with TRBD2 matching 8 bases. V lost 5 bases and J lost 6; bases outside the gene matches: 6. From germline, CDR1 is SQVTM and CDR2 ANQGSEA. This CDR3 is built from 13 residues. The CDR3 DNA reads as TGCAGCGTTCCGGGACTAGTCTCCAATGAGCAGTTCTTC. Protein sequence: CSVPGLVSNEQFF.

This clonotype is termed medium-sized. CDR3 DNA: TGTGCCACCAGTGAAGGGGGGCCATTAAACAATGAGCAGTTCTTC. It is translated as CATSEGGPLNNEQFF. The chain has TRBV24-1 and TRBJ2-1; D may be TRBD1 or TRBD2 (6 bases each). Between the trimmed V and J ends, which lost 4 bases and 5 bases, there was a span of 14 bases. The CDR3 covers 15 residues. Per the germline V gene, CDR1 is KGHDR and CDR2 is SFDVKD.

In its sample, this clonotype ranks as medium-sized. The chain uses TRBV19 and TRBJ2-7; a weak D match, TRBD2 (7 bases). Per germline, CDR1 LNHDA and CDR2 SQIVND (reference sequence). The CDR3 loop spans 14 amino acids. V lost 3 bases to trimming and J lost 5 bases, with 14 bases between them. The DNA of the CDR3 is TGTGCCAGTAGTATTTTTCGGGGGGCGGACGAGCAGTACTTC. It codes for CASSIFRGADEQYF.

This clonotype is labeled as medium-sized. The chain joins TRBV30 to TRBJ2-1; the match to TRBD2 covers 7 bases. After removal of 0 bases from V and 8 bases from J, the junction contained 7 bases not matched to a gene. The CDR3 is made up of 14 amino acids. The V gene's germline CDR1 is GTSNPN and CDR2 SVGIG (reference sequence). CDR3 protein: CAWSVNWEGDEQFF. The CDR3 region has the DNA TGTGCCTGGAGTGTTAACTGGGAGGGCGATGAGCAGTTCTTC. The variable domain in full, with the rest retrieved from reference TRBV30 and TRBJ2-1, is SQTIHQWPATLVQPVGSPLSLECTVEGTSNPNLYWYRQAAGRGLQLLFYSVGIGQISSEVPQNLSASRPQDRQFILSSKKLLLSDSGFYLCAWSVNWEGDEQFFGPGTRLTVL.

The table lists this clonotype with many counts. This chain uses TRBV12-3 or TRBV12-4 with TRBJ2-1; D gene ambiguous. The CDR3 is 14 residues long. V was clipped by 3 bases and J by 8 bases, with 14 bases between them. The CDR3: CASSFSDLQHEQFF. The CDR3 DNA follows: TGTGCCAGCAGTTTCTCGGACCTCCAGCATGAGCAGTTCTTC.

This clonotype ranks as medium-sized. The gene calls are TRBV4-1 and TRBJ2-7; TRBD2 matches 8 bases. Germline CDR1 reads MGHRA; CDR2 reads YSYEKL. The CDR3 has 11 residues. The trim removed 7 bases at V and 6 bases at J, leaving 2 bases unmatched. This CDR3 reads CASTGGGEQYF. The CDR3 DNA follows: TGCGCCAGCACGGGAGGGGGCGAGCAGTACTTC.

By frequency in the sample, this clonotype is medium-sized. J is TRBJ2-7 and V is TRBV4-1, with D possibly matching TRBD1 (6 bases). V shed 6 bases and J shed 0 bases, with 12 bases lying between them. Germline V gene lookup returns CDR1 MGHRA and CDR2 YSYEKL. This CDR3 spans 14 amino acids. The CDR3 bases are TGCGCCAGCAGACACAGGGAGAGCTCCTACGAGCAGTACTTC. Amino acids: CASRHRESSYEQYF.

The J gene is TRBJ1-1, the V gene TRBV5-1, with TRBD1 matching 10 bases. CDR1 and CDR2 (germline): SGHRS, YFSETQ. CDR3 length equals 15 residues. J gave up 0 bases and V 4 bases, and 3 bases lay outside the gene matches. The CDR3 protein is CASSLDRGMNTEAFF. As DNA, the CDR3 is TGCGCCAGCAGCCTGGACAGGGGGATGAACACTGAAGCTTTCTTT.

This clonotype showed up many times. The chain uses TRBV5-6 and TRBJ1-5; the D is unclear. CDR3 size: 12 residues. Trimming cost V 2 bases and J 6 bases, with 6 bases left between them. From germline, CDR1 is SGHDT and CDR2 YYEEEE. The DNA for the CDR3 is TGTGCCAGCAGCTTATCGGGTCAGCCCCAGCATTTT. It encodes CASSLSGQPQHF. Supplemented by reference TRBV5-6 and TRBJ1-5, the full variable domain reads DAGVTQSPTHLIKTRGQQVTLRCSPKSGHDTVSWYQQALGQGPQFIFQYYEEEERQRGNFPDRFSGHQFPNYSSELNVNALLLGDSALYLCASSLSGQPQHFGDGTRLSIL.

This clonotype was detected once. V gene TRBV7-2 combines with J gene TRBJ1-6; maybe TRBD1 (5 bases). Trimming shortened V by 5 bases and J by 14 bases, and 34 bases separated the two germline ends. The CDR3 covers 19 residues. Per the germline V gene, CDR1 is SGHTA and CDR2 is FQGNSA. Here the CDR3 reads CASSDPPGTSGMIQETLHF. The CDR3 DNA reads TGTGCCAGCAGCGATCCCCCCGGGACTAGCGGGATGATCCAAGAGACCCTCCACTTT.

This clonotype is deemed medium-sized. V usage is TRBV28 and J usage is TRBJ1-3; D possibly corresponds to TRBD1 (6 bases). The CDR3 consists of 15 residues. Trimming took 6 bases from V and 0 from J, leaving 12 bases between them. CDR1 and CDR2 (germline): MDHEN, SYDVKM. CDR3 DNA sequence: TGTGCCAGCAGGGACAGAAAATTCTCTGGAAACACCATATATTTT. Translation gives CASRDRKFSGNTIYF.

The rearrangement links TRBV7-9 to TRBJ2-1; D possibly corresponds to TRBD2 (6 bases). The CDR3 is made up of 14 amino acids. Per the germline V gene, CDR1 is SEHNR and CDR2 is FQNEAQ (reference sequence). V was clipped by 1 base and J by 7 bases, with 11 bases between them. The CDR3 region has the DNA TGTGCCAGCAGCTTAGGGTTTGGGGGGAATGAGCAGTTCTTC. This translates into CASSLGFGGNEQFF.